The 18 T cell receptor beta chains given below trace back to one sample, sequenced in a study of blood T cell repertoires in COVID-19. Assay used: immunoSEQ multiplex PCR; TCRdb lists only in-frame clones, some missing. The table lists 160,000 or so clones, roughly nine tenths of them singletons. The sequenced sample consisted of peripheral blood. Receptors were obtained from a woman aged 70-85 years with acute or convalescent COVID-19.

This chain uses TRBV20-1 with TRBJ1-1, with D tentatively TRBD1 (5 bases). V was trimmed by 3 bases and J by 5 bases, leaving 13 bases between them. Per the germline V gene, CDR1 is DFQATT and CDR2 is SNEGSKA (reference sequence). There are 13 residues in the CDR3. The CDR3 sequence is CSASPRAVTEAFF. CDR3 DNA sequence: TGCAGTGCTAGTCCCAGGGCAGTGACTGAAGCTTTCTTT.

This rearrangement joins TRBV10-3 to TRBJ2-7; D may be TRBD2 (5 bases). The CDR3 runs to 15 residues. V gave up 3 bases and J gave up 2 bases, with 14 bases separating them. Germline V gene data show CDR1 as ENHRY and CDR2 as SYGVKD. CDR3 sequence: CAISDGRVVTYEQYF. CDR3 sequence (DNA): TGTGCCATCAGTGACGGGCGGGTCGTTACCTACGAGCAGTACTTC.

In DNA, the CDR3 is TGTGCCAGCAGCCAGAGAGGACAGCAAGAGACCCAGTACTTC. Translation gives CASSQRGQQETQYF. V gene TRBV3-1 (or the pseudogene TRBV3-2) combines with J gene TRBJ2-5; perhaps TRBD1 as D (6 bases). V lost 3 bases, J lost 2 bases, and 10 bases lay in between. Per germline, CDR1 LGHDT and CDR2 YNNKEL (reference sequence). The CDR3 is 14 amino acids.

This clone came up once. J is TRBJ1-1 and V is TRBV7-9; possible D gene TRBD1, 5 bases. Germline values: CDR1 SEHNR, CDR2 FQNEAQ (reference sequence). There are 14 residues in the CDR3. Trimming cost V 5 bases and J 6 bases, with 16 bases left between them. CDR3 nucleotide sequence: TGTGCCAGCAGCGTACAAGGGGTAATCGCTGAAGCTTTCTTT. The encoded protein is CASSVQGVIAEAFF.

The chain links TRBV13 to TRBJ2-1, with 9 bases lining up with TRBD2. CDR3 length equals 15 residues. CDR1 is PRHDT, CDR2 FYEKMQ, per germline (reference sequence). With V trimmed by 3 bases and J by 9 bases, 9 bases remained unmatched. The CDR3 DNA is TGTGCCAGCAGCTTGGGCGGGAGGGTCGTCAGTGAGCAGTTCTTC. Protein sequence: CASSLGGRVVSEQFF.

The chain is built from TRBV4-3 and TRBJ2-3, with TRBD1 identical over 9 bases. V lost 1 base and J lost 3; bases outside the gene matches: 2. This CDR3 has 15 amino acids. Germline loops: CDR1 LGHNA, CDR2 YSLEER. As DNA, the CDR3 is TGCGCCAGCAGCCAAGGGACAGGGGATACAGATACGCAGTATTTT. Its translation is CASSQGTGDTDTQYF.

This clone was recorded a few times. CDR3 DNA sequence: TGCGCCAGCAGCCTAGGACAGGGTATAGAGTACACTGAAGCTTTCTTT. Its translation: CASSLGQGIEYTEAFF. V is TRBV4-1 and J is TRBJ1-1, with 8 bases fitting TRBD1. V gave up 4 bases and J gave up 3 bases; unmatched junction bases: 10. CDR1 and CDR2 from the germline V gene are MGHRA and YSYEKL. The CDR3 consists of 16 residues.

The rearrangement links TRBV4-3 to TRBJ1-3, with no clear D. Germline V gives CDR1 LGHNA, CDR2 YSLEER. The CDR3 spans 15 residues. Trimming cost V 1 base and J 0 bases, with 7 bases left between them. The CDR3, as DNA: TGCGCCAGCAGCCAAGGGGCAAGCTCTGGAAACACCATATATTTT. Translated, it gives CASSQGASSGNTIYF.

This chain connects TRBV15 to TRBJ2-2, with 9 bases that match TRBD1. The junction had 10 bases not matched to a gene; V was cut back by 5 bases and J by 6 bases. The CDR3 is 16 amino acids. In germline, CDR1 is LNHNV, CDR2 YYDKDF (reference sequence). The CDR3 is CATSARRQGGSGELFF. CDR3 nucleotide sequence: TGTGCCACCAGCGCCCGTCGACAGGGGGGTTCCGGGGAGCTGTTTTTT. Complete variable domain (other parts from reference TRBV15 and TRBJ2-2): DAMVIQNPRYQVTQFGKPVTLSCSQTLNHNVMYWYQQKSSQAPKLLFHYYDKDFNNEADTPDNFQSRRPNTSFCFLDIRSPGLGDTAMYLCATSARRQGGSGELFFGEGSRLTVL.

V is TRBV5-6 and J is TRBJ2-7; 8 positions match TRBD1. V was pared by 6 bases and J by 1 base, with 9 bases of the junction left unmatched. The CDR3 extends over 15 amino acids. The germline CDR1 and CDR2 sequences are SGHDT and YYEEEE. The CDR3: CASTMGTGLSYEQYF. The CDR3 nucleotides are TGTGCCAGCACAATGGGGACAGGCCTTTCCTACGAGCAGTACTTC.

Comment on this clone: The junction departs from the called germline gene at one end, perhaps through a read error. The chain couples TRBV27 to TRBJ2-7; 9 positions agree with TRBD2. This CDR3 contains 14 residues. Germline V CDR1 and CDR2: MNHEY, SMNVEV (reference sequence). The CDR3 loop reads CASSPGTSSHEQYF. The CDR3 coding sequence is TGTGCCAGCAGTCCCGGGACTAGCTCCCACGAGCAGTACTTC.

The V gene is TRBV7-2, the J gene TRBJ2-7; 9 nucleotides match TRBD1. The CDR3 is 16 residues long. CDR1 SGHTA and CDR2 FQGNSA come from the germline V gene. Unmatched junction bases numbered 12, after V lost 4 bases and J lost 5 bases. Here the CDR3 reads CASSSNPGTGTHEQYF. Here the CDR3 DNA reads TGTGCCAGCAGCTCAAACCCCGGGACAGGGACCCACGAGCAGTACTTC.

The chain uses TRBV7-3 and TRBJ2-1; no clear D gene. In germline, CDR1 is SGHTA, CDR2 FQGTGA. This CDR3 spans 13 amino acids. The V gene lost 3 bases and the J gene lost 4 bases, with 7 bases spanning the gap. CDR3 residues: CASSFTGYNEQFF. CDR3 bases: TGTGCCAGCAGCTTCACCGGTTACAATGAGCAGTTCTTC. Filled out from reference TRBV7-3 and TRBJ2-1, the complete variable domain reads GAGVSQTPSNKVTEKGKYVELRCDPISGHTALYWYRQSLGQGPEFLIYFQGTGAADDSGLPNDRFFAVRPEGSVSTLKIQRTERGDSAVYLCASSFTGYNEQFFGPGTRLTVL.

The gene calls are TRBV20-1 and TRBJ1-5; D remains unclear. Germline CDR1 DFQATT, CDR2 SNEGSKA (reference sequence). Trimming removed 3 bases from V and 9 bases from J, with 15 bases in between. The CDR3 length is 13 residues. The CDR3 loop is CSASVSSGGPQHF. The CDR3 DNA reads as TGCAGTGCTAGTGTAAGCTCGGGTGGGCCCCAGCATTTT.

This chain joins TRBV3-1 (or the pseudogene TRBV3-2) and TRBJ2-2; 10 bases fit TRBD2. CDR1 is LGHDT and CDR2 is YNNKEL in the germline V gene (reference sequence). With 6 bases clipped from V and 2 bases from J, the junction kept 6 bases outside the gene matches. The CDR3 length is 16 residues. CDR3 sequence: CASRQLAGHNTGELFF. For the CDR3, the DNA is TGTGCCAGCAGACAACTAGCGGGGCATAACACCGGGGAGCTGTTTTTT.

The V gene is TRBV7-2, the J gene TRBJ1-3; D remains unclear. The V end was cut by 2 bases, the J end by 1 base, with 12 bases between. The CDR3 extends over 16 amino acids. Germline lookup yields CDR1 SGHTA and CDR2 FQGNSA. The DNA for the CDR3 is TGTGCCAGCAGCTTAAAAGGCAGAGGATCTGGAAACACCATATATTTT. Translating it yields CASSLKGRGSGNTIYF.

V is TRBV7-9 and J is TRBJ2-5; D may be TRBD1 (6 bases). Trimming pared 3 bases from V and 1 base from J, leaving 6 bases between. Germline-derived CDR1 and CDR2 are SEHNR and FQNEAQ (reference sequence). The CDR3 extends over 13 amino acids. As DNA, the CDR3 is TGTGCCAGCAGCTTCAGGGGCCAAGAGACCCAGTACTTC. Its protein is CASSFRGQETQYF.

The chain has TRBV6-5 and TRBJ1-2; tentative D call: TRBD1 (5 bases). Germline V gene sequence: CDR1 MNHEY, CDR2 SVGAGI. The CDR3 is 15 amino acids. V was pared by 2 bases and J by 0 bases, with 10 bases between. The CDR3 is CASSYQGLANYGYTF. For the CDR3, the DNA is TGTGCCAGCAGTTACCAGGGACTAGCTAACTATGGCTACACCTTC.